The clone carrying this T cell receptor beta chain was seen a single time. As yet, its antigen is unknown. Germline loops: CDR1 SGHDT, CDR2 YYEEEE. The CDR3 loop spans 18 amino acids. V was trimmed by 4 bases and J by 4 bases, leaving 24 bases between them. Multiplex touch-down PCR with TRB-A/B primers amplified rearranged V-D-J TRB sequences. Each CDR3 protein gets one entry after TCRdb re-called the multiplex PCR reads with MiXCR. The sample lists some 6,700 distinct CDR3 sequences, 35% occurring once. The data belong to a study of T cell repertoires in aging, cancer and after chemotherapy. Looking at the study overall: The full dataset contained roughly 9 million TCR reads. Overall study findings and caveats: Untreated cancer patients had significantly lower blood TCR diversity than age-matched healthy donors. In cancer patients, declining TCR diversity with age involved lost richness and lost evenness.

Peripheral blood genomic DNA, not sorted cells or RNA, was the template. Material: blood. V usage is TRBV5-6 and J usage is TRBJ1-3; possibly TRBD1 for D (5 bases). This receptor was identified in a human donor in good health. The CDR3, as DNA: TGTGCCAGCAGCCGGGGAGCGGGGGTTGTAACTAACGGAAACACCATATATTTT. Its protein is CASSRGAGVVTNGNTIYF.